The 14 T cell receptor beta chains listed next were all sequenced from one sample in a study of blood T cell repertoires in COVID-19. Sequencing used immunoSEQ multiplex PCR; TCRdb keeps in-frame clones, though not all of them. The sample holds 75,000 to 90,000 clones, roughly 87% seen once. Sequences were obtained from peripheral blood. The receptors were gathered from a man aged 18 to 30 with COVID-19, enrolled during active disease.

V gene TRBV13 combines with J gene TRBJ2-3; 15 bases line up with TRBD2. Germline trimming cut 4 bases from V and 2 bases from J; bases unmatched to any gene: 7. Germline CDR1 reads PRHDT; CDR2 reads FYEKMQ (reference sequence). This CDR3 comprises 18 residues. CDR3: CASSSPGLAGGPTDTQYF. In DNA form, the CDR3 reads TGTGCCAGCAGCTCGCCCGGACTAGCGGGAGGGCCCACAGATACGCAGTATTTT.

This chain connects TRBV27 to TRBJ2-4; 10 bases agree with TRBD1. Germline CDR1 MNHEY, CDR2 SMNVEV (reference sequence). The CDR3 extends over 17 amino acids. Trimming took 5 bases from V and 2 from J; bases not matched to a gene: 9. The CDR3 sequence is CASSPLRTGGPKNIQYF. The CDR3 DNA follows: TGTGCCAGCAGTCCTCTCCGGACAGGGGGACCCAAAAACATTCAGTACTTC.

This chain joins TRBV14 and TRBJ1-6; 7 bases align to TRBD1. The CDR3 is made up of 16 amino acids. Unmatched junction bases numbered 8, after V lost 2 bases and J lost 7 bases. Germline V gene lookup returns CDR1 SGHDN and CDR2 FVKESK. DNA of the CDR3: TGTGCCAGCAGCCAATCACCGGGACAGATGAATTCACCCCTCCACTTT. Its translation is CASSQSPGQMNSPLHF.

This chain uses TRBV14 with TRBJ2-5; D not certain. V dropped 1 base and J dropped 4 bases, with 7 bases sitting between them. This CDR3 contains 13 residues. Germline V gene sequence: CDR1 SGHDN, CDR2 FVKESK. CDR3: CASSQVNRETQYF. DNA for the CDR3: TGTGCCAGCAGCCAAGTGAACAGAGAGACCCAGTACTTC.

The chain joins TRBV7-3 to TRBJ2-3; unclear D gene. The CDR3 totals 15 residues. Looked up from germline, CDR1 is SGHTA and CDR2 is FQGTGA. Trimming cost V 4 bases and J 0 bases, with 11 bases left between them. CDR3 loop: CASSSTYQSTDTQYF. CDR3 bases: TGTGCCAGCAGCTCGACTTATCAGAGCACAGATACGCAGTATTTT.

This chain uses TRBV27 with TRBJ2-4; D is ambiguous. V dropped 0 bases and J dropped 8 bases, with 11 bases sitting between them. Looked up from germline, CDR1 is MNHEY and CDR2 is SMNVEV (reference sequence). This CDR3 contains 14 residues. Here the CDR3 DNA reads TGTGCCAGCAGTTTATCGCACATCCGGGACATTCAGTACTTC. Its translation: CASSLSHIRDIQYF.

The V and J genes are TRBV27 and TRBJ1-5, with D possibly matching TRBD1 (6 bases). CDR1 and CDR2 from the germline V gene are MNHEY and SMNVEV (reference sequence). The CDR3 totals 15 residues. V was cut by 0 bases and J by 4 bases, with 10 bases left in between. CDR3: CASSLSRQVNQPQHF. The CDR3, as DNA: TGTGCCAGCAGTTTATCGAGACAGGTTAATCAGCCCCAGCATTTT.

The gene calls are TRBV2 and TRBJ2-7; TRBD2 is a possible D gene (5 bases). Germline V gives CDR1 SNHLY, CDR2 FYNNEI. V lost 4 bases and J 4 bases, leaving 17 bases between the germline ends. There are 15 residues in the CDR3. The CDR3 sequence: CASSAEVGGRYEQYF. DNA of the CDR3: TGTGCCAGCAGTGCCGAGGTAGGAGGTCGATACGAGCAGTACTTC.

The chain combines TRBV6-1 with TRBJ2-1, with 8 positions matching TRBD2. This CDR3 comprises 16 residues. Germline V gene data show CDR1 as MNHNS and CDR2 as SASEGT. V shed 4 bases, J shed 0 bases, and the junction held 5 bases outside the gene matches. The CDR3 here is CASSASGSPSYNEQFF. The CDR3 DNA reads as TGTGCCAGCAGTGCAAGCGGGAGCCCCTCCTACAATGAGCAGTTCTTC.

This CDR3 reads CASSSVGMTEPGGQETQYF. In nucleotides, the CDR3 is TGTGCCAGCAGTTCAGTAGGGATGACGGAGCCGGGGGGCCAAGAGACCCAGTACTTC. The chain has TRBV28 and TRBJ2-5; 7 bases are shared with TRBD2. The CDR3 contains 19 residues. J lost 1 base, V lost 4 bases, and 18 bases had no gene match. CDR1 is MDHEN, CDR2 SYDVKM, per germline.

The CDR3 sequence is CASSRTSVRETQYF. For the CDR3, the DNA is TGTGCCAGCAGTCGGACTAGCGTTAGAGAGACCCAGTACTTC. This chain links TRBV14 with TRBJ2-5, with 9 positions matching TRBD2. Trimming cost V 6 bases and J 4 bases; bases outside gene matches: 6. The V gene's germline CDR1 is SGHDN and CDR2 FVKESK. The CDR3 extends over 14 amino acids.

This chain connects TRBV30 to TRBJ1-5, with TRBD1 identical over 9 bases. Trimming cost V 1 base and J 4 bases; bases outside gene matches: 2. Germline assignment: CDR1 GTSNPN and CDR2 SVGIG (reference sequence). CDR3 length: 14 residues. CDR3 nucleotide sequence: TGTGCCTGGAGTGACGGACAGGGGAATCAGCCCCAGCATTTT. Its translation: CAWSDGQGNQPQHF.

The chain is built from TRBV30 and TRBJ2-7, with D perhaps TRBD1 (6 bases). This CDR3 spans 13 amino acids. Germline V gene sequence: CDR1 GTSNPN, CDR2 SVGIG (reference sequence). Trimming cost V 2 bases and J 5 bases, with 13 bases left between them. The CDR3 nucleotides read TGTGCCTGGAGTACCCAGGGGTACCACGAGCAGTACTTC. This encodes CAWSTQGYHEQYF.

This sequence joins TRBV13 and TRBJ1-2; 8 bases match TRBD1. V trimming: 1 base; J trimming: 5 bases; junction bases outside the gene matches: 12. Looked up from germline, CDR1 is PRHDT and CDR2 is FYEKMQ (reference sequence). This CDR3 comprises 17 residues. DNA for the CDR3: TGTGCCAGCAGCTTAGTGACAGGGGCCCCCCATTCGTATGGCTACACCTTC. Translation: CASSLVTGAPHSYGYTF.